A single sample is the source of the 30 T cell receptor beta chains below, sequenced in a study of a mutant IDH1 vaccine in newly diagnosed glioma. Profiling relied on immunoSEQ multiplex PCR, and the TCRdb table lists in-frame clones only, not all of them. The sample has about 130,000 clones; over 75% are singletons. No antigen is known for these receptors. Time point meaning: week 11, during vaccination. Alongside topical imiquimod, each dose of vaccine comprised 300 ug of mutant IDH1 20-mer peptide. Sequencing used PBMCs, obtained from a glioma patient whose treatment included an IDH1 peptide vaccine. The receptors shown here come from a man aged 40-50 years with glioma.

V gene TRBV5-1 combines with J gene TRBJ2-3, with a weak D call TRBD2 (6 bases). Germline assignment: CDR1 SGHRS and CDR2 YFSETQ. The CDR3 extends over 15 amino acids. V lost 4 bases and J 6 bases, leaving 18 bases between the germline ends. CDR3 sequence reads: CASSMTSPAGDTQYF. The CDR3 region has the DNA TGCGCCAGCAGCATGACTAGTCCGGCCGGGGATACGCAGTATTTT.

V usage is TRBV6-5 and J usage is TRBJ1-1; a weak D match, TRBD1 (6 bases). The CDR3 extends over 13 amino acids. The V gene lost 6 bases and the J gene lost 5 bases, with 13 bases spanning the gap. The germline gives CDR1 MNHEY, CDR2 SVGAGI. Written as DNA, the CDR3 is TGTGCCAGCAGACAAACAGGGTGGACTGAAGCTTTCTTT. Protein: CASRQTGWTEAFF.

This clone was counted only a few times. This chain links TRBV5-6 with TRBJ2-1, with D perhaps being TRBD1 or TRBD2 (5 bases each). Trimming removed 7 bases at V and 11 bases at J, with 13 bases between. Germline CDR1 is SGHDT and CDR2 is YYEEEE. The CDR3 totals 11 residues. The CDR3 DNA sequence: TGTGCCAGCGGGACGCACGGCAAGCAGTTCTTC. Protein product: CASGTHGKQFF.

This chain uses TRBV7-2 with TRBJ1-3; 9 bases map to TRBD1. Trimming at V came to 3 bases and at J to 2 bases, leaving 2 bases not matched to a gene. The CDR3 contains 15 residues. Germline V gene sequence: CDR1 SGHTA, CDR2 FQGNSA. The CDR3 spells CASSFRQGAGNTIYF. CDR3 coding DNA: TGTGCCAGCAGCTTTCGACAGGGGGCTGGAAACACCATATATTTT.

The chain recombines TRBV6-6 with TRBJ1-5; the D gene is possibly TRBD1 (5 bases). V was trimmed by 3 bases and J by 7 bases, leaving 10 bases between them. The CDR3 contains 13 residues. CDR1 is MNHNY, CDR2 SVGAGI, per germline (reference sequence). The CDR3 bases are TGTGCCAGCAGTTATGGGGCTATACAGCCCCAGCATTTT. Its protein product is CASSYGAIQPQHF.

V is TRBV6-1 and J is TRBJ2-3; TRBD1 agrees at 9 bases. The CDR3 consists of 15 residues. The junction had 5 bases not matched to a gene; V was cut back by 5 bases and J by 2 bases. Germline CDR1 and CDR2: MNHNS and SASEGT. CDR3 amino acids: CASSLDRGPTDTQYF. CDR3 in DNA: TGTGCCAGCAGTTTGGACAGGGGCCCCACAGATACGCAGTATTTT.

The gene calls are TRBV6-5 and TRBJ2-4, with no clear D. Trimming removed 3 bases at V and 0 bases at J, with 6 bases between. The germline CDR1 and CDR2 sequences are MNHEY and SVGAGI. There are 14 residues in the CDR3. CDR3 nucleotides: TGTGCCAGCAGTTATCCGGTAGCCAAAAACATTCAGTACTTC. It encodes CASSYPVAKNIQYF.

The CDR3 reads CASSLNGQTNTEAFF. The CDR3 nucleotides read TGTGCCAGCAGCTTAAATGGGCAGACGAACACTGAAGCTTTCTTT. V and J are TRBV7-2 and TRBJ1-1, with no clear D. The CDR3 has 15 amino acids. Germline V gene lookup returns CDR1 SGHTA and CDR2 FQGNSA. Trimming left V 2 bases short and J 1 base short, with 11 bases between.

The rearrangement joins TRBV7-6 to TRBJ2-3; 7 nucleotides match TRBD1. CDR3 length: 19 residues. J lost 4 bases, V lost 0 bases, and 16 bases had no gene match. CDR1 is SGHVS and CDR2 is FNYEAQ in the germline V gene. The CDR3: CASSLARGQAPFWADTQYF. As DNA, the CDR3 is TGTGCCAGCAGCTTAGCGAGAGGACAGGCCCCTTTTTGGGCAGATACGCAGTATTTT.

The chain couples TRBV19 to TRBJ2-1; 8 bases match TRBD2. The CDR3 loop spans 16 amino acids. V was pared by 3 bases and J by 8 bases, with 12 bases of the junction left unmatched. Germline-derived CDR1 and CDR2 are LNHDA and SQIVND (reference sequence). CDR3 protein: CASSISGTRFNDEQFF. CDR3 DNA sequence: TGTGCCAGTAGTATCTCCGGGACTAGGTTTAACGATGAGCAGTTCTTC.

This chain links TRBV27 with TRBJ2-5; 8 bases line up with TRBD1. The germline CDR1 and CDR2 sequences are MNHEY and SMNVEV (reference sequence). The ends lost 2 bases at V and 4 bases at J; junction bases unmatched: 3. The CDR3 is 14 residues long. CDR3 sequence: CASSLQGAAETQYF. The CDR3 region has the DNA TGTGCCAGCAGTTTACAGGGGGCGGCAGAGACCCAGTACTTC.

The V and J genes are TRBV7-8 and TRBJ2-1, with TRBD2 as a possible D gene (6 bases). V was shortened by 5 bases and J by 0 bases, with 14 bases between the two germline ends. This CDR3 spans 16 amino acids. The germline V gene has CDR1 SGHVS and CDR2 FQNEAQ. The CDR3 region is CASSLWRGSSYNEQFF. The DNA of the CDR3 is TGTGCCAGCAGCCTATGGCGGGGTAGCTCCTACAATGAGCAGTTCTTC.

This chain joins TRBV5-6 and TRBJ1-2; no reliable D call. V was pared by 4 bases and J by 4 bases, with 11 bases between. Germline-derived CDR1 and CDR2 are SGHDT and YYEEEE. CDR3 length equals 13 residues. This chain's CDR3 is CASSPTYGYGYTF. The CDR3 bases are TGTGCCAGCAGCCCAACTTACGGCTATGGCTACACCTTC. The full variable domain, rest sourced from reference TRBV5-6 and TRBJ1-2, is DAGVTQSPTHLIKTRGQQVTLRCSPKSGHDTVSWYQQALGQGPQFIFQYYEEEERQRGNFPDRFSGHQFPNYSSELNVNALLLGDSALYLCASSPTYGYGYTFGSGTRLTVV.

This chain connects TRBV6-6 to TRBJ1-5; D remains ambiguous. Germline V gives CDR1 MNHNY, CDR2 SVGAGI (reference sequence). The CDR3 is 15 amino acids. With 2 bases removed from V and 0 bases from J, the gap between germline ends came to 8 bases. CDR3 sequence: CASSYGSNSNQPQHF. The CDR3 nucleotides are TGTGCCAGCAGTTACGGTAGTAATAGCAATCAGCCCCAGCATTTT.

The chain links TRBV6-4 to TRBJ2-1, with D perhaps being TRBD1 or TRBD2 (5 bases each). The germline CDR1 and CDR2 sequences are MRHNA and SNTAGT. This CDR3 comprises 12 residues. Trimming took off 5 bases at V and 8 bases at J, with 10 bases between the two ends. The CDR3 sequence: CASSRDGYEQFF. As DNA, the CDR3 is TGTGCCAGCAGTCGGGACGGTTATGAGCAGTTCTTC.

This clone was seen more than once but under ten times. The rearrangement links TRBV10-1 to TRBJ2-7, with D possibly matching TRBD2 (5 bases). This CDR3 region has 15 residues. V was cut by 3 bases and J by 4 bases, with 16 bases left in between. Germline V gene data show CDR1 as WNHNN and CDR2 as SYGVQD (reference sequence). CDR3 sequence: CASSDPGKALYEQYF. Here the CDR3 DNA reads TGCGCCAGCAGTGACCCGGGGAAGGCTCTGTACGAGCAGTACTTC.

This clone has just one count. This chain uses TRBV11-2 with TRBJ2-7; D is perhaps TRBD2 (5 bases). The CDR3 is 15 residues long. Deletions cut 5 bases from V and 0 bases from J, with 14 bases between. CDR1 and CDR2 from the germline V gene are SGHAT and FQNNGV. The CDR3 bases are TGTGCCAGCAGCGCCCAAAGGACTCTCTCCTACGAGCAGTACTTC. Translated, it gives CASSAQRTLSYEQYF.

This chain joins TRBV11-3 and TRBJ2-3; 8 bases line up with TRBD2. V trimming: 9 bases; J trimming: 0 bases; junction bases outside the gene matches: 5. The CDR3 has 14 residues. In germline, CDR1 is SGHNT, CDR2 YENEEA. CDR3: CASFQRGSTDTQYF. The CDR3 DNA is TGTGCCAGTTTTCAGCGGGGGAGCACAGATACGCAGTATTTT.

The chain carries TRBV4-3 and TRBJ1-4; 8 bases fit TRBD1. The CDR3 is 15 residues long. The V gene end was trimmed by 1 base and the J gene end by 3 bases; junction bases not matched to a gene: 1. Per the germline V gene, CDR1 is LGHNA and CDR2 is YSLEER. The chain's CDR3 is CASSQGQGSNEKLFF. The CDR3, as DNA: TGCGCCAGCAGCCAAGGACAGGGGTCTAATGAAAAACTGTTTTTT.

The rearrangement links TRBV27 to TRBJ1-1; 9 bases are a match to TRBD1. CDR1 and CDR2 from the germline V gene are MNHEY and SMNVEV (reference sequence). The CDR3 sequence is 13 residues long. With V trimmed by 8 bases and J by 7 bases, 8 bases remained unmatched. The CDR3 protein is CASRGQGLVEAFF. In DNA, the CDR3 is TGTGCCAGCCGCGGACAGGGGTTGGTTGAAGCTTTCTTT.

This clone was detected only a few times. The chain is built from TRBV6-6 and TRBJ1-1; 8 bases line up with TRBD1. Germline CDR1 reads MNHNY; CDR2 reads SVGAGI (reference sequence). CDR3 length equals 13 residues. V dropped 7 bases and J dropped 3; count of bases not matched to a gene: 4. As DNA, the CDR3 is TGTGCCAGCACCGACAGGGGTGACACTGAAGCTTTCTTT. Protein sequence: CASTDRGDTEAFF.

The rearrangement links TRBV30 to TRBJ2-1; weak D call: TRBD1 (6 bases). This CDR3 is 13 amino acids long. Germline loops: CDR1 GTSNPN, CDR2 SVGIG (reference sequence). Trimming shortened V by 1 base and J by 10 bases, and 14 bases separated the two germline ends. CDR3 sequence reads: CAWSEGRGMEQFF. CDR3 coding DNA: TGTGCCTGGAGTGAAGGCAGGGGCATGGAGCAGTTCTTC.

The gene calls are TRBV7-2 and TRBJ1-1; 10 bases align to TRBD1. Germline V lookup: CDR1 SGHTA, CDR2 FQGNSA. Trimming at V came to 4 bases and at J to 6 bases, leaving 8 bases not matched to a gene. The CDR3 extends over 15 amino acids. The CDR3 DNA reads as TGTGCCAGCAGCTCCCGGGACAGGGGCTTCGCTGAAGCTTTCTTT. This encodes CASSSRDRGFAEAFF.

This chain uses TRBV19 with TRBJ2-2; no reliable D call. The CDR3 covers 14 residues. V lost 6 bases and J 4 bases, leaving 12 bases between the germline ends. CDR1 and CDR2 from the germline V gene are LNHDA and SQIVND (reference sequence). The CDR3 sequence is CASRLMAFTGELFF. In DNA, the CDR3 is TGTGCCAGTAGGTTGATGGCTTTCACCGGGGAGCTGTTTTTT.

The chain recombines TRBV9 with TRBJ1-1; D is perhaps TRBD1 (6 bases). CDR1 is SGDLS, CDR2 YYNGEE, per germline. V was trimmed by 4 bases and J by 4 bases, leaving 11 bases between them. This CDR3 is 13 amino acids long. The CDR3 DNA reads TGTGCCAGCAGCCAGGGGAAGATCACTGAAGCTTTCTTT. Protein: CASSQGKITEAFF.

The gene calls are TRBV5-1 and TRBJ1-6, with 10 bases matching TRBD1. After removal of 0 bases from V and 3 bases from J, the junction contained 3 bases not matched to a gene. Germline-derived CDR1 and CDR2 are SGHRS and YFSETQ. The CDR3 runs 17 residues. The CDR3 nucleotides are TGCGCCAGCAGCTTGGGGGACAGGGGCCTCTATAATTCACCCCTCCACTTT. Its translation is CASSLGDRGLYNSPLHF.

This clone has ten or more counts. The J gene is TRBJ1-2, the V gene TRBV9, with D unresolved. CDR3 length: 12 residues. The V gene lost 5 bases and the J gene lost 8 bases, with 13 bases spanning the gap. Germline V gene data show CDR1 as SGDLS and CDR2 as YYNGEE. CDR3 protein: CASSSLPRGYTF. The DNA for the CDR3 is TGTGCCAGCAGTAGTCTCCCTCGAGGCTACACCTTC. The full variable domain, its missing parts supplied by reference TRBV9 and TRBJ1-2, is DSGVTQTPKHLITATGQRVTLRCSPRSGDLSVYWYQQSLDQGLQFLIQYYNGEERAKGNILERFSAQQFPDLHSELNLSSLELGDSALYFCASSSLPRGYTFGSGTRLTVV.

In DNA form, the CDR3 reads TGTGCCAGCAGCTTGGGACTCGACGGAGAGACCCAGTACTTC. As protein: CASSLGLDGETQYF. This rearrangement joins TRBV5-4 to TRBJ2-5; D is uncertain. Between the trimmed V and J ends, which lost 0 bases and 4 bases, there was a span of 10 bases. This CDR3 is 14 amino acids long. Germline V gene sequence: CDR1 SGHNT, CDR2 YYREEE (reference sequence).

A single count supports this clone. V usage is TRBV19 and J usage is TRBJ2-5; D remains unclear. V dropped 0 bases and J dropped 2 bases, with 13 bases sitting between them. CDR3 length equals 16 residues. Germline V CDR1 and CDR2: LNHDA, SQIVND (reference sequence). Here the CDR3 reads CASSIDRGRSQETQYF. The CDR3 DNA follows: TGTGCCAGTAGTATAGATCGAGGACGGAGTCAAGAGACCCAGTACTTC.

This rearrangement joins TRBV7-9 to TRBJ2-3, with D hard to call. Germline loops: CDR1 SEHNR, CDR2 FQNEAQ (reference sequence). V was shortened by 5 bases and J by 2 bases, with 14 bases between the two germline ends. The CDR3 loop spans 15 amino acids. The chain's CDR3 is CASSRTAPPTDTQYF. CDR3 nucleotide sequence: TGTGCCAGCAGCCGGACCGCTCCCCCCACAGATACGCAGTATTTT.